Listed below are T cell receptor beta chains from one sample, sequenced in a study of Ad26.COV2.S vaccination and SARS-CoV-2 variants. TCRdb keeps only in-frame clones here, not all; method: immunoSEQ multiplex PCR. Among 300,000 to 400,000 clones, roughly 80% were seen once, and the ten largest hold 2% to 2.5%. The input for sequencing was peripheral blood, taken in a trial of Ad26.COV2.S vaccine versus placebo. The source of these receptors is a person between 18 and 59 years old who received the Ad26.COV2.S COVID-19 vaccine or a placebo. Each CDR3 is given with its conserved first and last residue. The D gene is left open where the match is weak. Size tells how often a clone was seen (once, few, many) or the class of an expanded clone, and some rows leave it out.

length,size,V,J,D,CDR3,DNA
16,once,TRBV11-2,TRBJ2-5,TRBD2,CASSLTASGPQETQYF,TGTGCCAGCAGCTTAACAGCTAGCGGACCCCAAGAGACCCAGTACTTC
17,.,TRBV23-1,TRBJ2-3,TRBD2,CASSQCSGAPSTDTQYF,TGCGCCAGCAGTCAATGCAGCGGGGCCCCTAGCACAGATACGCAGTATTTT
15,.,TRBV13,TRBJ1-6,TRBD1,CASSVKTGGNSPLHF,TGTGCCAGCAGCGTCAAGACAGGGGGAAATTCACCCCTCCACTTT
14,.,TRBV5-1,TRBJ2-7,TRBD2,CASSFAGGGYEQYF,TGCGCCAGCAGCTTCGCGGGGGGAGGGTACGAGCAGTACTTC
15,.,TRBV5-4,TRBJ2-7,.,CASSPYRVQENEQYF,TGTGCCAGCAGTCCATATAGAGTTCAAGAAAACGAGCAGTACTTC
13,.,TRBV28,TRBJ1-5,.,CALGRGSNQPQHF,TGTGCCCTGGGGCGGGGTAGCAATCAGCCCCAGCATTTT
13,.,TRBV10-1,TRBJ2-1,.,CASSDTNSGEQFF,TGCGCCAGCAGTGATACCAATTCCGGTGAGCAGTTCTTC
20,.,TRBV24-1,TRBJ2-5,.,CATSQGAGLSLTISQETQYF,TGTGCCACCAGCCAAGGGGCAGGGTTGAGTTTAACGATCTCTCAAGAGACCCAGTACTTC
16,.,TRBV28,TRBJ1-5,TRBD1,CASSLIRTGDFQPQHF,TGTGCCAGCAGTTTAATCCGGACAGGGGATTTTCAGCCCCAGCATTTT
15,few,TRBV5-1,TRBJ2-5,TRBD2,CASSLVASGGETQYF,TGCGCCAGCAGCTTGGTAGCTAGCGGGGGTGAGACCCAGTACTTC
15,.,TRBV19,TRBJ2-2,.,CASSSSARRPGELFF,TGTGCCAGTAGTAGTAGCGCCCGCCGGCCCGGGGAGCTGTTTTTT
12,.,TRBV9,TRBJ2-3,.,CASNFGTDTQYF,TGTGCCAGTAACTTCGGCACAGATACGCAGTATTTT
16,.,TRBV24-1,TRBJ2-1,TRBD2,CATDFYSGDFYNEQFF,TGTGCCACCGATTTTTATAGCGGGGACTTCTACAATGAGCAGTTCTTC
13,.,TRBV11-3,TRBJ2-5,TRBD2,CASSLGGGETQYF,TGTGCCAGCAGCTTAGGCGGGGGAGAGACCCAGTACTTC
11,.,TRBV19,TRBJ2-7,.,CASSDLGIQYF,TGTGCCAGTAGCGACCTGGGTATCCAGTACTTC
15,.,TRBV6-2/TRBV6-3,TRBJ2-5,TRBD1,CASSYSGTGQETQYF,TGTGCCAGCAGTTACTCCGGGACAGGTCAAGAGACCCAGTACTTC
16,.,TRBV21-1,TRBJ1-1,.,CASSKDRGRRGTEAFF,TGTGCCAGCAGCAAAGACAGGGGGCGCCGGGGCACTGAAGCTTTCTTT
15,.,TRBV4-2,TRBJ2-3,.,CASSQYYRVTDTQYF,TGTGCCAGCAGCCAGTATTACAGGGTCACAGATACGCAGTATTTT
15,.,TRBV6-5,TRBJ1-2,TRBD1,CASKIGQGALYGYTF,TGTGCCAGCAAGATAGGACAGGGAGCCTTATATGGCTACACCTTC
13,.,TRBV5-1,TRBJ2-1,.,CASSLYVGAEQFF,TGCGCCAGCAGCTTGTACGTGGGGGCTGAGCAGTTCTTC
15,.,TRBV6-5,TRBJ2-7,.,CASSRPTGYSYEQYF,TGTGCCAGCAGTCGGCCGACAGGCTATTCCTACGAGCAGTACTTC
16,.,TRBV11-3,TRBJ2-4,TRBD1,CASSSGDRQAKNIQYF,TGTGCCAGCAGCTCCGGGGACAGACAAGCCAAAAACATTCAGTACTTC
16,few,TRBV6-2/TRBV6-3,TRBJ1-6,.,CASSLGPTRYNSPLHF,TGTGCCAGCAGCCTCGGACCTACACGGTATAATTCACCCCTCCACTTT
15,.,TRBV27,TRBJ1-2,.,CASSLGTGYNYGYTF,TGTGCCAGCAGTTTAGGAACCGGTTATAACTATGGCTACACCTTC
14,.,TRBV3-1/TRBV3-2,TRBJ1-3,.,CASSQEGSPNTIYF,TGTGCCAGCAGCCAAGAGGGCAGCCCGAACACCATATATTTT
17,.,TRBV7-3,TRBJ1-1,.,CASSLRGGTPTNTEAFF,TGTGCCAGCAGCCTGCGGGGCGGGACTCCCACGAACACTGAAGCTTTCTTT
16,once,TRBV28,TRBJ2-2,.,CASKPPGRGNTGELFF,TGTGCCAGCAAACCCCCCGGGCGGGGGAACACCGGGGAGCTGTTTTTT
16,.,TRBV5-1,TRBJ1-2,.,CASSLAGSTEGGGYTF,TGCGCCAGCAGCTTGGCCGGATCCACCGAAGGGGGAGGCTACACCTTC
14,few,TRBV28,TRBJ1-6,.,CASSRTTYNSPLHF,TGTGCCAGCAGCCGGACAACTTATAATTCACCCCTCCACTTT
17,.,TRBV5-1,TRBJ2-3,TRBD2,CASSLTSGGRGTDTQYF,TGCGCCAGCAGCTTGACTAGCGGGGGGCGGGGAACAGATACGCAGTATTTT
12,many,TRBV7-9,TRBJ2-7,.,CASGPGGYEQYF,TGTGCCAGCGGTCCCGGGGGTTACGAGCAGTACTTC
17,few,TRBV5-4,TRBJ2-5,TRBD2,CASSFGVRGGAGETQYF,TGTGCCAGCAGCTTCGGGGTGCGCGGGGGGGCTGGAGAGACCCAGTACTTC
15,.,TRBV7-2,TRBJ1-5,.,CASSLRNAGSQPQHF,TGTGCCAGCAGCTTACGCAATGCGGGTAGCCAGCCCCAGCATTTT
12,.,TRBV5-6,TRBJ2-4,.,CASSRTMDIQYF,TGTGCCAGCAGCCGTACCATGGACATTCAGTACTTC
14,.,TRBV5-4,TRBJ1-1,.,CASSSGHLNTEAFF,TGTGCCAGCAGCTCTGGACACCTGAACACTGAAGCTTTCTTT
16,few,TRBV19,TRBJ2-7,.,CASSIGPSSSSYEQYF,TGTGCCAGTAGTATAGGGCCCTCATCGAGCTCCTACGAGCAGTACTTC
16,.,TRBV3-1/TRBV3-2,TRBJ2-2,TRBD1,CASSQGGLTGVSELFF,TGTGCCAGCAGCCAAGGAGGTCTAACAGGGGTTTCGGAGCTGTTTTTT
14,.,TRBV29-1,TRBJ2-1,.,CSVEEIGGLNEQFF,TGCAGCGTTGAGGAGATTGGGGGGCTCAATGAGCAGTTCTTC
15,.,TRBV9,TRBJ2-1,.,CASSVGTISYNEQFF,TGTGCCAGCAGCGTTGGAACTATCTCCTACAATGAGCAGTTCTTC
15,once,TRBV7-2,TRBJ2-4,.,CASSPTLLAKNIQYF,TGTGCCAGCAGCCCGACTCTTCTAGCCAAAAACATTCAGTACTTC
17,.,TRBV7-9,TRBJ1-3,TRBD1,CASRGRTGYYSGNTIYF,TGTGCCAGCAGGGGCCGGACAGGATACTACTCTGGAAACACCATATATTTT
16,.,TRBV5-6,TRBJ2-5,TRBD2,CASSPERGGPDETQYF,TGTGCCAGCAGCCCGGAGCGGGGGGGCCCGGATGAGACCCAGTACTTC
14,few,TRBV19,TRBJ1-2,.,CASSIGASSYGYTF,TGTGCCAGTAGTATAGGGGCCTCTTCCTATGGCTACACCTTC
10,.,TRBV30,TRBJ2-7,.,CAWSDYEQYF,TGTGCCTGGAGTGATTACGAGCAGTACTTC
17,.,TRBV19,TRBJ1-1,.,CASSIRAGERVDTEAFF,TGTGCCAGTAGTATTCGGGCAGGGGAGCGAGTAGACACTGAAGCTTTCTTT
19,few,TRBV10-3,TRBJ2-2,TRBD1,CAISLEGDGTDPNTGELFF,TGTGCCATCAGCCTTGAGGGCGACGGGACAGACCCGAACACCGGGGAGCTGTTTTTT
14,.,TRBV6-6,TRBJ1-3,.,CASREGYAGNTIYF,TGTGCCAGCAGGGAGGGATACGCTGGAAACACCATATATTTT
16,.,TRBV30,TRBJ1-5,TRBD1,CAWRRSRTGTNQPQHF,TGTGCCTGGAGGCGGTCGAGGACAGGGACAAATCAGCCCCAGCATTTT
13,.,TRBV19,TRBJ1-1,TRBD1,CASSIDAGTDAFF,TGTGCCAGTAGTATCGATGCCGGGACAGACGCTTTCTTT
19,.,TRBV28,TRBJ2-3,.,CASSPDYWRGGRDTDTQYF,TGTGCCAGCAGTCCAGATTATTGGAGGGGGGGACGAGACACAGATACGCAGTATTTT
15,once,TRBV7-2,TRBJ2-2,.,CASSSGRINTGELFF,TGTGCCAGCAGCTCCGGACGGATTAACACCGGGGAGCTGTTTTTT
16,.,TRBV9,TRBJ2-2,TRBD1,CASSILPGQGTGELFF,TGTGCCAGCAGCATACTCCCGGGACAGGGCACCGGGGAGCTGTTTTTT
17,.,TRBV27,TRBJ2-5,TRBD1,CASSSKIRDRGLETQYF,TGTGCCAGCAGTTCGAAAATCCGGGACAGGGGGTTAGAGACCCAGTACTTC
14,once,TRBV5-4,TRBJ1-2,.,CASSLALGDYGYTF,TGTGCCAGCAGCTTGGCCCTTGGAGACTATGGCTACACCTTC
15,.,TRBV13,TRBJ1-4,TRBD1,CASSLGDRENEKLFF,TGTGCCAGCAGCTTGGGGGACAGGGAAAATGAAAAACTGTTTTTT
17,.,TRBV7-6,TRBJ2-2,TRBD2,CASSQIGTSENTGELFF,TGTGCCAGCAGCCAAATAGGGACTAGCGAGAACACCGGGGAGCTGTTTTTT
14,.,TRBV28,TRBJ1-2,.,CASTPDGTLYGYTF,TGTGCCAGCACCCCTGACGGGACCCTCTATGGCTACACCTTC